The TCR beta chain described here comes from a study of blood T cell repertoires in COVID-19. TCRdb's copy holds only in-frame clones and misses some; the assay was immunoSEQ multiplex PCR. The profile covers just over 350,000 clones, with about 90% appearing a single time and around 3% taken by the ten largest. The CDR3 consists of 14 residues. The germline CDR1 and CDR2 sequences are MNHEY and SVGAGI. Unmatched junction bases numbered 5, after V lost 2 bases and J lost 8 bases. Across fewer than 25 US areas, participants ranged in age from 18 to 89 years. The sequence derives from a woman in her thirties who had recovered from COVID-19. The rearrangement joins TRBV6-5 to TRBJ1-2, with 10 nucleotides matching TRBD1. Sample: PBMCs or T cells enriched from blood (not recorded which). CDR3 in amino acids: CASSYGTGAVGYTF. CDR3 nucleotides: TGTGCCAGCAGTTACGGGACAGGGGCGGTCGGCTACACCTTC.